The text below deals with one T cell receptor beta chain. The sample originates from a study of blood T cell repertoires in COVID-19. Study-level background: T cells, B-cell-depleted T cells, or PBMCs provided the cDNA or gDNA that served as material.

In the source study's methods: Reference gene primer amplification gave estimated nucleated cell counts. Here immunoSEQ multiplex PCR was the method, and the copy in TCRdb shows in-frame clones only, minus some. V and J calls and clone size follow that table, whereas D and trimming were derived from the DNA. The data show 200,000 to 300,000 clones, just under 90% seen once. Trimming removed 0 bases from V and 2 bases from J, with 11 bases in between. CDR3 length: 16 amino acids. In germline, CDR1 is LNHNV, CDR2 YYDKDF (reference sequence). The chain joins TRBV15 to TRBJ2-4; perhaps TRBD2 as D (6 bases). What was sequenced was peripheral blood. This TCR came from a woman aged 40-49 years with acute or convalescent COVID-19. The CDR3 reads CATSREGGISKNIQYF. As DNA, the CDR3 is TGTGCCACCAGCAGAGAGGGAGGTATTTCCAAAAACATTCAGTACTTC.